The entry below gives a single T cell receptor beta chain sequence along with its context. The antigen is unknown. This CDR3 has 18 residues. Per the germline V gene, CDR1 is SGHNT and CDR2 is YENEEA. The V and J ends lost 5 bases and 2 bases, in that order; junction bases with no gene match: 14. The sample is drawn from a study of Ad26.COV2.S vaccination and SARS-CoV-2 variants. Study as a whole: The COV1001 Ad26.COV2.S trial arm included the donor. Broader study findings: It was found that vaccine and placebo recipients had similar non-spike TCR breadth.

Some clones are missing from TCRdb's copy, which holds only in-frame ones; the method was immunoSEQ multiplex PCR. The sample carries approximately 460,000 clones, approximately 90% recorded once. Treatment: some 19 received Ad26.COV2.S at low or high dose, single or two shots; about 5 received placebo; per-sample allocation not given. Sampling was performed 63 days after the first vaccine or placebo injection. Material: peripheral blood, obtained in a trial of Ad26.COV2.S vaccine versus placebo. V usage is TRBV11-3 and J usage is TRBJ1-5; 8 nucleotides align to TRBD1. The source of this sequence is a person aged 18-60 years who received the Ad26.COV2.S COVID-19 vaccine or a placebo. DNA for the CDR3: TGTGCCAGCAGCCTCACTCAGGGGGCTCCTCCCGGCAATCAGCCCCAGCATTTT. It translates to CASSLTQGAPPGNQPQHF.